One sample yielded the 19 T cell receptor beta chains listed below, sequenced in a study of shared clonotypes between healthy human individuals. Naive CD8 cells lacked CD45RO, underwent positive selection for CCR7 and left out terminally differentiated effector memory CD45RA+ cells. Profiling relied on immunoSEQ multiplex PCR, and the TCRdb table lists in-frame clones only, not all of them. The sample includes roughly 2,000,000 clones, over 85% of them seen just once. The sequenced material came from naive CD8+ T cells sorted from blood. The source of these receptors is a man younger than 35 in good health.

The chain is built from TRBV15 and TRBJ1-5, with unresolved D. The V end lost 0 bases, the J end lost 3 bases, and 9 bases lay between the germline ends. The CDR3 spans 15 residues. In germline, CDR1 is LNHNV, CDR2 YYDKDF (reference sequence). The CDR3 loop is CATSREGANNQPQHF. Here the CDR3 DNA reads TGTGCCACCAGCAGAGAGGGAGCAAACAATCAGCCCCAGCATTTT.

The V gene is TRBV4-1, the J gene TRBJ2-7, with a possible D match to TRBD2 (5 bases). Germline-derived CDR1 and CDR2 are MGHRA and YSYEKL. V shed 2 bases and J shed 5 bases, with 13 bases lying between them. There are 14 residues in the CDR3. The CDR3 sequence: CASSQPGESDEQYF. In DNA, the CDR3 is TGCGCCAGCAGCCAACCCGGGGAGAGTGACGAGCAGTACTTC.

V usage is TRBV6-5 and J usage is TRBJ2-1; unclear D gene. The germline CDR1 and CDR2 sequences are MNHEY and SVGAGI. The CDR3 runs to 16 residues. The germline V and J ends were trimmed by 1 base and 0 bases, with 10 bases remaining between them. The CDR3 region is CASSYYMGSSYNEQFF. CDR3 coding DNA: TGTGCCAGCAGTTACTATATGGGGTCCTCCTACAATGAGCAGTTCTTC.

In the case of this clone: The sample contains more than one DNA sequence encoding this CDR3. The V and J genes are TRBV5-6 and TRBJ1-3; the match to TRBD1 covers 9 bases. This CDR3 contains 16 residues. Per germline, CDR1 SGHDT and CDR2 YYEEEE. V trimming: 2 bases; J trimming: 0 bases; junction bases outside the gene matches: 3. This CDR3 reads CASSFGTGSSGNTIYF. The CDR3 nucleotides read TGTGCCAGCAGCTTCGGGACAGGGAGCTCTGGAAACACCATATATTTT.

The chain links TRBV19 to TRBJ1-5; tentative D call: TRBD1 (5 bases). From germline, CDR1 is LNHDA and CDR2 SQIVND (reference sequence). This CDR3 is 16 amino acids long. Trimming took 6 bases from V and 0 from J, leaving 15 bases between them. The CDR3, as DNA: TGTGCCAGTAGCCTAGCCGACAGTTATAGCAATCAGCCCCAGCATTTT. Amino acid sequence: CASSLADSYSNQPQHF. Full variable domain (outside the CDR3, taken from reference TRBV19 and TRBJ1-5): DGGITQSPKYLFRKEGQNVTLSCEQNLNHDAMYWYRQDPGQGLRLIYYSQIVNDFQKGDIAEGYSVSREKKESFPLTVTSAQKNPTAFYLCASSLADSYSNQPQHFGDGTRLSIL.

J is TRBJ1-6 and V is TRBV11-2; tentative D call: TRBD1 (5 bases). The CDR3 is 15 amino acids. Trimming stripped 1 base from V and 7 bases from J, with 11 bases between. Germline V gene lookup returns CDR1 SGHAT and CDR2 FQNNGV. CDR3 DNA: TGTGCCAGCAGCTTAGCTTGGCAGGGCAATTCACCCCTCCACTTT. Translated: CASSLAWQGNSPLHF.

This chain links TRBV9 with TRBJ2-1; D remains ambiguous. This CDR3 has 15 amino acids. The germline gives CDR1 SGDLS, CDR2 YYNGEE. Trimming removed 0 bases at V and 0 bases at J, with 7 bases between. The CDR3, as DNA: TGTGCCAGCAGCGTAGTTGGTCTCTCCTACAATGAGCAGTTCTTC. This translates into CASSVVGLSYNEQFF.

This chain links TRBV30 with TRBJ1-2, with 7 bases aligning to TRBD1. V lost 4 bases and J lost 2; bases outside the gene matches: 7. There are 14 residues in the CDR3. Germline V lookup: CDR1 GTSNPN, CDR2 SVGIG (reference sequence). The CDR3 nucleotides are TGTGCCTGGAACGAGGGACAGAGGAACTATGGCTACACCTTC. It yields the protein CAWNEGQRNYGYTF.

Comments on this clone: One junction end disagrees with the germline gene, perhaps due to a read error. The chain employs TRBV9 and TRBJ2-7; 7 bases fit TRBD1. The CDR3 totals 13 residues. Germline CDR1 is SGDLS and CDR2 is YYNGEE. The CDR3 region is CASSAGQSYLLNF. For the CDR3, the DNA is TGTGCCAGCAGCGCGGGACAGTCGTACCTTTTGAACTTC.

This chain joins TRBV7-6 and TRBJ2-7; D is perhaps TRBD1 (5 bases). Germline lookup yields CDR1 SGHVS and CDR2 FNYEAQ. This CDR3 has 13 amino acids. Trimming pared 5 bases from V and 3 bases from J, leaving 11 bases between. The chain's CDR3 is CASSPGAVYEQYF. CDR3 nucleotide sequence: TGTGCCAGCAGCCCTGGGGCTGTCTACGAGCAGTACTTC.

The V call is TRBV4-3, the J call TRBJ2-1; 12 bases are shared with TRBD2. J lost 7 bases, V lost 4 bases, and 17 bases had no gene match. This CDR3 is built from 19 residues. The germline V gene encodes CDR1 LGHNA and CDR2 YSLEER. The CDR3: CASSPRRVDLAGGFNEQFF. CDR3 nucleotides: TGCGCCAGCAGCCCCCGTCGCGTCGACCTAGCGGGAGGGTTTAATGAGCAGTTCTTC.

Remarks on this clone: Additional DNA sequences in this sample encode the identical CDR3. The chain uses TRBV27 and TRBJ2-7; 12 positions match TRBD1. V lost 6 bases, J lost 6 bases, and 6 bases stayed unmatched. Germline V lookup: CDR1 MNHEY, CDR2 SMNVEV (reference sequence). This CDR3 contains 14 residues. CDR3 amino acids: CASSLGTGGFEQYF. The CDR3 DNA is TGTGCCAGCAGCCTCGGGACAGGGGGCTTCGAGCAGTACTTC.

The chain joins TRBV4-1 to TRBJ1-1, with unresolved D. CDR3 length: 15 amino acids. Trimming left V 3 bases short and J 2 bases short, with 13 bases between. Germline V gene lookup returns CDR1 MGHRA and CDR2 YSYEKL. The CDR3 sequence: CASSHPATGNTEAFF. The CDR3 DNA follows: TGCGCCAGCAGCCATCCAGCGACGGGAAACACTGAAGCTTTCTTT.

This clone was detected only once. V gene TRBV19 combines with J gene TRBJ2-1; 10 positions agree with TRBD2. The CDR3 covers 16 residues. V gave up 5 bases and J gave up 8 bases; unmatched junction bases: 12. The germline V gene encodes CDR1 LNHDA and CDR2 SQIVND (reference sequence). CDR3 nucleotide sequence: TGTGCCAGTAGTTTAGCTACTAGCGGGATACTCGATGAGCAGTTCTTC. This sequence encodes CASSLATSGILDEQFF.

The chain employs TRBV27 and TRBJ2-1, with D perhaps TRBD2 (6 bases). Looked up from germline, CDR1 is MNHEY and CDR2 is SMNVEV (reference sequence). The CDR3 spans 14 residues. Trimming removed 5 bases at V and 3 bases at J, with 11 bases between. CDR3 nucleotide sequence: TGTGCCAGCAGTAGCGGGTCTGTCTACAATGAGCAGTTCTTC. This codes for CASSSGSVYNEQFF.

The rearrangement joins TRBV7-9 to TRBJ2-3; 13 bases line up with TRBD2. The V segment lost 6 bases and the J segment 1 base; nucleotides outside the gene matches: 1. Germline CDR1 reads SEHNR; CDR2 reads FQNEAQ (reference sequence). This CDR3 spans 15 amino acids. In DNA, the CDR3 is TGTGCCAGCAGAACTAGCGGGGGGGGCACAGATACGCAGTATTTT. As protein: CASRTSGGGTDTQYF.

The J gene is TRBJ2-7, the V gene TRBV4-3; D is ambiguous. V shed 0 bases and J shed 2 bases, with 11 bases lying between them. The CDR3 runs 15 residues. Germline-derived CDR1 and CDR2 are LGHNA and YSLEER. CDR3 coding DNA: TGCGCCAGCAGCCAAGACCCAGGCGCCACCTACGAGCAGTACTTC. Its translation: CASSQDPGATYEQYF.

J is TRBJ2-5 and V is TRBV7-6; 10 nucleotides agree with TRBD2. CDR3 size: 17 residues. V gave up 5 bases and J gave up 5 bases; unmatched junction bases: 14. The germline gives CDR1 SGHVS, CDR2 FNYEAQ. Here the CDR3 DNA reads TGTGCCAGCAGCCAGGGGGTAGCGGGAGGATTAGAGGAGACCCAGTACTTC. Encoded protein: CASSQGVAGGLEETQYF.

The genes are TRBV10-1 and TRBJ1-1; TRBD1 matches 11 bases. In germline, CDR1 is WNHNN, CDR2 SYGVQD (reference sequence). The J segment lost 4 bases and the V segment lost 2 bases, leaving 3 bases of the junction unmatched. This CDR3 is 15 amino acids long. CDR3 sequence (DNA): TGCGCCAGCAGTGAGACCGGGACAGGGGGCACTGAAGCTTTCTTT. It translates to CASSETGTGGTEAFF.